A selection of T cell receptor beta chains follows, all from one sample in a study of T cells in Graves' hyperthyroidism and ophthalmopathy. TCRdb used MiXCR to reprocess the multiplex PCR reads, holding one entry per CDR3 protein. The profile shows fewer than 500,000 distinct CDR3 sequences, about 14% of them singletons. Sequenced sample: blood. The receptors were sampled from a woman aged 30 to 39 with Graves' ophthalmopathy. Both conserved end residues are part of each CDR3. A D gene is named only where the DNA matches it firmly. Clone size is stated in some rows and not others, as once, few, many or a class when expanded.

clone_size j_call v_call d_call cdr3_aa cdr3_nt
few TRBJ2-3 TRBV6-4 TRBD2 CASSERLAGASTDTQYF TGTGCCAGCAGTGAAAGACTAGCGGGAGCTAGCACAGATACGCAGTATTTT
many TRBJ1-1 TRBV30 . CAWIWTREAFF TGTGCCTGGATCTGGACCCGGGAAGCTTTCTTT
many TRBJ2-7 TRBV30 . CAWRPGNSYEQYF TGTGCCTGGAGACCGGGCAACTCCTACGAGCAGTACTTC
many TRBJ1-5 TRBV3-1 . CASSQGVGNQPQHF TGTGCCAGCAGCCAGGGGGTAGGGAATCAGCCCCAGCATTTT
few TRBJ1-2 TRBV6-1 . CASGLAGGARYTF TGTGCCAGCGGGCTGGCGGGAGGAGCTCGCTACACCTTC
many TRBJ2-5 TRBV2 . CASSEIRAETQYF TGTGCCAGCAGTGAAATCAGGGCGGAGACCCAGTACTTC
few TRBJ1-2 TRBV7-8 . CASSQLTGNPPYGYTF TGTGCCAGCAGCCAACTCACAGGGAACCCCCCCTATGGCTACACCTTC
. TRBJ2-2 TRBV20-1 TRBD1 CSAASGTAGELFF TGCAGTGCTGCCTCCGGGACAGCCGGGGAGCTGTTTTTT
many TRBJ2-1 TRBV27 . CASSPPPSDNSYNEQFF TGTGCCAGCAGTCCCCCCCCCAGTGACAACTCCTACAATGAGCAGTTCTTC
few TRBJ1-2 TRBV29-1 . CSVGSRSGGYTF TGCAGCGTTGGTTCCCGCTCGGGTGGCTACACCTTC
few TRBJ1-2 TRBV9 . CASSGEVSYGYTF TGTGCCAGCAGCGGGGAGGTCAGCTATGGCTACACCTTC
many TRBJ1-2 TRBV6-1 TRBD1 CASSALRDRDAGGYTF TGTGCCAGCAGTGCCCTCCGGGACAGGGACGCAGGAGGCTACACCTTC
many TRBJ1-3 TRBV5-6 . CASSFGNTIYF TGTGCCAGCAGCTTCGGAAACACCATATATTTT
many TRBJ2-3 TRBV6-1 TRBD2 CASRLTGGKADTQYF TGTGCCAGCAGATTAACGGGGGGAAAGGCAGATACGCAGTATTTT
few TRBJ2-6 TRBV10-3 . CAISASSGANVLTF TGTGCCATCAGTGCTTCATCCGGGGCCAACGTCCTGACTTTC
many TRBJ1-1 TRBV28 . CASSYPNTEAFF TGTGCCAGCAGTTACCCCAACACTGAAGCTTTCTTT
. TRBJ2-7 TRBV7-3 . CASSLSPQLEQYF TGTGCCAGCAGCTTATCCCCTCAGTTAGAGCAGTACTTC
. TRBJ1-2 TRBV28 . CASSPLVGTGYTF TGTGCCAGCAGTCCCCTCGTAGGTACCGGCTACACCTTC
many TRBJ2-1 TRBV5-1 . CATQHTGPHNEQFF TGCGCCACCCAACACACAGGCCCCCACAATGAGCAGTTCTTC
many TRBJ1-3 TRBV24-1 TRBD1 CATSDLQGQGDSWAGNTIYF TGTGCCACCAGTGATTTGCAGGGACAGGGCGATTCCTGGGCTGGAAACACCATATATTTT
many TRBJ2-7 TRBV13 TRBD2 CASSLREGSHEQYF TGTGCCAGCAGCTTAAGGGAGGGATCCCACGAGCAGTACTTC
many TRBJ1-2 TRBV20-1 TRBD1 CSARDSGPSGGYTF TGCAGTGCTCGGGACAGCGGCCCTTCTGGGGGCTACACCTTC
many TRBJ1-5 TRBV6-1 . CASTGKAVSNQPQHF TGTGCCAGCACGGGAAAAGCAGTTAGCAATCAGCCCCAGCATTTT
. TRBJ1-2 TRBV7-3 TRBD1 CASSLRGGLTYGYTF TGTGCCAGCAGCCTCAGGGGGGGGTTAACCTATGGCTACACCTTC
many TRBJ1-6 TRBV20-1 . CSAPGPPNSPLHF TGCAGTGCTCCGGGACCTCCTAATTCACCCCTCCACTTT
. TRBJ2-6 TRBV6-1 TRBD1 CASSGMNRGLSFGANVLTF TGTGCCAGCAGTGGAATGAACAGGGGGCTATCATTTGGGGCCAACGTCCTGACTTTC
. TRBJ2-3 TRBV11-2 . CASSFSGSRTDTQYF TGTGCCAGCAGCTTCAGCGGCAGTCGAACAGATACGCAGTATTTT